A single sample gave rise to the 28 T cell receptor beta chains below, sequenced in a study of cytomegalovirus exposure and HLA in healthy donors. PCR employed 60 Vbeta and 13 Jbeta primers. Libraries were prepared by immunoSEQ multiplex PCR; TCRdb keeps only in-frame clonotypes and omits some of them. Among about 76,000 clones listed, approximately 81% were seen once. Sequencing was carried out using PBMCs. The origin of the receptors is a woman in her thirties or forties in good health and CMV-seropositive.

J is TRBJ1-1 and V is TRBV9; tentatively, D is TRBD1 (6 bases). With 0 bases removed from V and 4 bases from J, the gap between germline ends came to 16 bases. This CDR3 has 16 amino acids. The V gene's germline CDR1 is SGDLS and CDR2 YYNGEE. CDR3 sequence: CASSVVWQGSATEAFF. The CDR3 bases are TGTGCCAGCAGCGTAGTATGGCAGGGGTCGGCCACTGAAGCTTTCTTT.

J is TRBJ2-7 and V is TRBV18; 10 nucleotides match TRBD2. V was pared by 2 bases and J by 4 bases, with 5 bases of the junction left unmatched. Germline V gene data show CDR1 as KGHSH and CDR2 as LQKENI. The CDR3 consists of 15 residues. CDR3 in DNA: TGTGCCAGCTCACCAAACCGAGCGGGGGGGTACGAGCAGTACTTC. Its translation: CASSPNRAGGYEQYF.

This clone was detected a few times. J is TRBJ2-2 and V is TRBV7-6; 9 bases match TRBD2. V dropped 2 bases and J dropped 3; count of bases not matched to a gene: 1. This CDR3 is 15 amino acids long. CDR1 is SGHVS, CDR2 FNYEAQ, per germline. CDR3 protein: CASSLRLADTGELFF. For the CDR3, the DNA is TGTGCCAGCAGCTTACGACTAGCGGACACCGGGGAGCTGTTTTTT. Based on the CDR3 plus reference TRBV7-6 and TRBJ2-2, the full variable domain is GAGVSQSPRYKVTKRGQDVALRCDPISGHVSLYWYRQALGQGPEFLTYFNYEAQQDKSGLPNDRFSAERPEGSISTLTIQRTEQRDSAMYRCASSLRLADTGELFFGEGSRLTVL.

This clone was detected a few times. The chain couples TRBV5-4 to TRBJ1-6; D is undetermined. The germline V and J ends were trimmed by 3 bases and 8 bases, with 9 bases remaining between them. CDR3 length: 13 residues. The germline V gene has CDR1 SGHNT and CDR2 YYREEE (reference sequence). The CDR3 coding sequence is TGTGCCAGCAGCTACCGGAGGGATTCACCCCTCCACTTT. The encoded protein is CASSYRRDSPLHF.

The V gene is TRBV4-2, the J gene TRBJ1-3; D remains ambiguous. The CDR3 consists of 16 residues. V lost 0 bases and J lost 0, with 9 bases in between. Germline V CDR1 and CDR2: LGHNA, YNFKEQ. The CDR3 region is CASSQDLDFSGNTIYF. CDR3 DNA: TGTGCCAGCAGCCAAGATCTGGACTTCTCTGGAAACACCATATATTTT.

Worth noting for this clone: Distinct nucleotide sequences in the sample also encode this CDR3. V usage is TRBV6-1 and J usage is TRBJ1-3; D is undetermined. Germline-derived CDR1 and CDR2 are MNHNS and SASEGT. V was trimmed by 1 base and J by 0 bases, leaving 4 bases between them. This CDR3 is 14 amino acids long. CDR3 sequence: CASSEGHSGNTIYF. Written as DNA, the CDR3 is TGTGCCAGCAGTGAAGGACACTCTGGAAACACCATATATTTT.

Turning to this clone: This likely comes from a read error, as the CDR3 has no conserved phenylalanine or tryptophan at its end. The DNA is omitted, as the CDR3 cannot be located on it reliably, and the CDR3 follows TCRdb's listing. The gene calls are TRBV4-3 and TRBJ2-7; whether TRBD2, the table's D call, matches the DNA was not checked. The V gene's germline CDR1 is LGHNA and CDR2 YSLEER. The CDR3 totals 8 residues, both ends included. CDR3 sequence: CASSRDPS.

This clone showed up just a few times. The chain couples TRBV6-4 to TRBJ2-3, with 11 bases fitting TRBD2. Trimming removed 5 bases from V and 3 bases from J; junction bases left unmatched: 4. The germline gives CDR1 MRHNA, CDR2 SNTAGT. CDR3 length: 15 amino acids. CDR3 nucleotides: TGTGCCAGCAGTTCGTCTAGCGGGGGGACAGATACGCAGTATTTT. Protein sequence: CASSSSSGGTDTQYF.

The rearrangement joins TRBV18 to TRBJ2-7; perhaps TRBD1 as D (5 bases). Per germline, CDR1 KGHSH and CDR2 LQKENI. There are 12 residues in the CDR3. The V gene lost 5 bases and the J gene lost 6 bases, with 11 bases spanning the gap. DNA for the CDR3: TGTGCCAGCTCAGGGGCCGCAGGCGAGCAGTACTTC. Protein product: CASSGAAGEQYF.

The rearrangement links TRBV28 to TRBJ2-7, with D tentatively TRBD1 (6 bases). CDR3 length: 12 residues. V was shortened by 6 bases and J by 4 bases, with 10 bases between the two germline ends. Germline values: CDR1 MDHEN, CDR2 SYDVKM. The CDR3 spells CASSTGQYEQYF. The DNA for the CDR3 is TGTGCCAGCAGCACAGGGCAGTACGAGCAGTACTTC.

V gene TRBV5-1 combines with J gene TRBJ1-1, with D unclear. The CDR3 spans 13 residues. The V gene's germline CDR1 is SGHRS and CDR2 YFSETQ. V dropped 0 bases and J dropped 1 base, with 4 bases sitting between them. CDR3 sequence reads: CASSLVRNTEAFF. DNA of the CDR3: TGCGCCAGCAGCTTGGTTAGGAACACTGAAGCTTTCTTT. The variable domain in full, completed from reference TRBV5-1 and TRBJ1-1, reads KAGVTQTPRYLIKTRGQQVTLSCSPISGHRSVSWYQQTPGQGLQFLFEYFSETQRNKGNFPGRFSGRQFSNSRSEMNVSTLELGDSALYLCASSLVRNTEAFFGQGTRLTVV.

The rearrangement joins TRBV11-2 to TRBJ2-7, with D tentatively TRBD1 (6 bases). Germline-derived CDR1 and CDR2 are SGHAT and FQNNGV. V was pared by 5 bases and J by 4 bases, with 21 bases between. This CDR3 is built from 16 residues. This CDR3 is CASSPLRRTAKYEQYF. The CDR3 DNA follows: TGTGCCAGCAGCCCCCTCCGCCGGACAGCGAAATACGAGCAGTACTTC. Complete variable domain (other parts from reference TRBV11-2 and TRBJ2-7): EAGVAQSPRYKIIEKRQSVAFWCNPISGHATLYWYQQILGQGPKLLIQFQNNGVVDDSQLPKDRFSAERLKGVDSTLKIQPAKLEDSAVYLCASSPLRRTAKYEQYFGPGTRLTVT.

J is TRBJ2-3 and V is TRBV27; 9 positions match TRBD2. The V gene end was trimmed by 7 bases and the J gene end by 6 bases; junction bases not matched to a gene: 2. The CDR3 sequence is 12 residues long. Germline lookup yields CDR1 MNHEY and CDR2 SMNVEV (reference sequence). CDR3 DNA: TGTGCCAGCACTGGACTAGCGGATACGCAGTATTTT. Translated: CASTGLADTQYF.

The rearrangement joins TRBV19 to TRBJ1-3; D uncertain. Germline CDR1 and CDR2: LNHDA and SQIVND (reference sequence). The length of the CDR3 is 17 residues. Trimming stripped 5 bases from V and 0 bases from J, with 17 bases between. The CDR3 reads CASSPPIQALSGNTIYF. CDR3 coding DNA: TGTGCCAGTAGTCCACCTATTCAGGCTCTCTCTGGAAACACCATATATTTT.

This clone turned up a few times. The genes are TRBV27 and TRBJ1-4; D is uncertain. Trimming pared 4 bases from V and 4 bases from J, leaving 10 bases between. Germline V gene lookup returns CDR1 MNHEY and CDR2 SMNVEV (reference sequence). CDR3 length equals 14 residues. This CDR3 reads CASSSGTVNEKLFF. Written as DNA, the CDR3 is TGTGCCAGCAGTTCGGGAACAGTTAATGAAAAACTGTTTTTT.

The chain links TRBV2 to TRBJ2-3; 7 bases match TRBD1. Germline CDR1 SNHLY, CDR2 FYNNEI. V dropped 3 bases and J dropped 1; count of bases not matched to a gene: 4. This CDR3 is 15 amino acids long. CDR3 in DNA: TGTGCCAGCAGTGACGGTCAGGGGGGCACAGATACGCAGTATTTT. Its protein product is CASSDGQGGTDTQYF.

On this clone: The conserved final phenylalanine or tryptophan is absent from the CDR3, which likely points to a read error. The rearrangement joins TRBV6-5 to TRBJ2-7; 10 bases fit TRBD1. The CDR3 covers 15 residues. Germline values: CDR1 MNHEY, CDR2 SVGAGI. Unmatched junction bases numbered 8, after V lost 6 bases and J lost 3 bases. CDR3 in DNA: TGTGCCAGCAGAAGATCCGGGACAGGGGTCTACGAGCAGTACCTC. Residues: CASRRSGTGVYEQYL.

This clone was counted only a few times. This chain links TRBV27 with TRBJ2-7; 12 bases are a match to TRBD1. V lost 6 bases to trimming and J lost 6 bases; unmatched junction nucleotides: 12. The CDR3 spans 16 residues. The germline V gene has CDR1 MNHEY and CDR2 SMNVEV (reference sequence). The CDR3 sequence is CASSLRPGQGAGEQYF. The CDR3 bases are TGTGCCAGCAGCCTTAGACCGGGACAGGGGGCAGGCGAGCAGTACTTC.

This clone came up once. V gene TRBV5-4 combines with J gene TRBJ1-5; unclear D gene. The germline gives CDR1 SGHNT, CDR2 YYREEE (reference sequence). Trimming pared 4 bases from V and 2 bases from J, leaving 10 bases between. The CDR3 is 14 residues long. The CDR3 reads CASSLGGGNQPQHF. CDR3 DNA sequence: TGTGCCAGCAGCCTGGGCGGGGGCAATCAGCCCCAGCATTTT.

The rearrangement links TRBV19 to TRBJ2-2; the D gene is possibly TRBD2 (6 bases). The CDR3 runs to 15 residues. V lost 3 bases and J 4 bases, leaving 12 bases between the germline ends. From germline, CDR1 is LNHDA and CDR2 SQIVND (reference sequence). The CDR3 bases are TGTGCCAGTAGTATGGGGGGAAGGGGCACCGGGGAGCTGTTTTTT. This translates into CASSMGGRGTGELFF.

The J gene is TRBJ1-1, the V gene TRBV30; 7 bases map to TRBD1. Germline lookup yields CDR1 GTSNPN and CDR2 SVGIG (reference sequence). The trim removed 2 bases at V and 1 base at J, leaving 4 bases unmatched. The CDR3 has 14 amino acids. In nucleotides, the CDR3 is TGTGCCTGGAGTCCGGGACAGACGAACACTGAAGCTTTCTTT. Its translation: CAWSPGQTNTEAFF.

This chain links TRBV5-5 with TRBJ2-5, with 10 bases that match TRBD1. The J call may be wrong; the DNA end is better matched by TRBJ2-7. CDR1 is SGHKS and CDR2 is YYEKEE in the germline V gene (reference sequence). The CDR3 has 15 residues. CDR3 loop: CASSPLGTGDHEQYF. CDR3 bases: TGTGCCAGCAGCCCATTAGGGACAGGGGATCACGAGCAGTACTTC.

V usage is TRBV6-1 and J usage is TRBJ1-1, with 8 positions matching TRBD1. CDR1 is MNHNS, CDR2 SASEGT, per germline. V lost 3 bases, J lost 4 bases, and 4 bases stayed unmatched. CDR3 length: 14 amino acids. The CDR3 DNA sequence: TGTGCCAGCAGTGAGACAGGGGTTAGCACTGAAGCTTTCTTT. This encodes CASSETGVSTEAFF.

V is TRBV7-9 and J is TRBJ2-5, with unresolved D. The CDR3 covers 13 residues. CDR1 and CDR2 (germline): SEHNR, FQNEAQ (reference sequence). Deletions cut 4 bases from V and 3 bases from J, with 9 bases between. CDR3 amino acids: CASSSTEKETQYF. The CDR3 DNA is TGTGCCAGCAGCTCAACAGAGAAAGAGACCCAGTACTTC.

The gene calls are TRBV5-4 and TRBJ2-5; D may be TRBD1 (6 bases). The CDR3 length is 14 residues. CDR1 SGHNT and CDR2 YYREEE come from the germline V gene (reference sequence). The germline V and J ends were trimmed by 2 bases and 5 bases, with 13 bases remaining between them. The CDR3, as DNA: TGTGCCAGCAGCTTCTCAGGGGCGTGGGAGACCCAGTACTTC. Translated, it gives CASSFSGAWETQYF.

The J gene is TRBJ1-5, the V gene TRBV7-3; no clear D. V lost 3 bases, J lost 4 bases, and 10 bases lay in between. The germline V gene encodes CDR1 SGHTA and CDR2 FQGTGA. The CDR3 loop spans 14 amino acids. DNA of the CDR3: TGTGCCAGCAGCTTGAACTACGCGAATCAGCCCCAGCATTTT. Translated, it gives CASSLNYANQPQHF.

The chain recombines TRBV6-4 with TRBJ2-3, with a weak D call TRBD2 (6 bases). The CDR3 extends over 15 amino acids. The V end lost 3 bases, the J end lost 4 bases, and 14 bases lay between the germline ends. CDR1 and CDR2 (germline): MRHNA, SNTAGT. Written as DNA, the CDR3 is TGTGCCAGCAGTGAGTCACTAGCAGGCGCAGATACGCAGTATTTT. It translates to CASSESLAGADTQYF.

The chain employs TRBV6-1 and TRBJ2-1, with TRBD2 identical over 7 bases. The J segment lost 3 bases and the V segment lost 0 bases, leaving 5 bases of the junction unmatched. Germline CDR1 is MNHNS and CDR2 is SASEGT. The CDR3 spans 16 residues. The CDR3 loop reads CASSEAGTIFYNEQFF. CDR3 nucleotides: TGTGCCAGCAGTGAAGCCGGGACTATCTTCTACAATGAGCAGTTCTTC.